This T cell receptor (beta chain) stems from a study of blood T cells in healthy people across ages. Trimming cost V 5 bases and J 3 bases; bases outside gene matches: 5. CDR3 length: 14 residues. The authors ran a second PCR of about 7 to 11 cycles using a sample-barcoded 5' primer and a J-beta primer mix. Each of the samples gave a minimum of 3 million paired-end reads that contained CDR3. TCRdb re-called the 5' RACE reads with MiXCR, one entry per CDR3 protein. Seen here are 800,000 to 1,000,000 distinct CDR3 sequences, under 50% observed once, and the top ten hold around an eighth. Researchers isolated at least 6 million PBMCs per sample. Overall study findings and caveats: It was held that diversity estimates obtained from one million T cells represented underestimates. Naive CD4+ cells and diversity were both higher in long-lived donors than in aged donors.

As for this clonotype: Its target is not known.

This chain uses TRBV12-3 or TRBV12-4 with TRBJ1-1; 8 nucleotides agree with TRBD1. This TCR was recovered from a man in his thirties or forties in good health. The sequenced material came from blood. The CDR3 DNA sequence: TGTGCCAGCAGTCTGGACAGGGCGGACACTGAAGCTTTCTTT. This gives the protein CASSLDRADTEAFF.